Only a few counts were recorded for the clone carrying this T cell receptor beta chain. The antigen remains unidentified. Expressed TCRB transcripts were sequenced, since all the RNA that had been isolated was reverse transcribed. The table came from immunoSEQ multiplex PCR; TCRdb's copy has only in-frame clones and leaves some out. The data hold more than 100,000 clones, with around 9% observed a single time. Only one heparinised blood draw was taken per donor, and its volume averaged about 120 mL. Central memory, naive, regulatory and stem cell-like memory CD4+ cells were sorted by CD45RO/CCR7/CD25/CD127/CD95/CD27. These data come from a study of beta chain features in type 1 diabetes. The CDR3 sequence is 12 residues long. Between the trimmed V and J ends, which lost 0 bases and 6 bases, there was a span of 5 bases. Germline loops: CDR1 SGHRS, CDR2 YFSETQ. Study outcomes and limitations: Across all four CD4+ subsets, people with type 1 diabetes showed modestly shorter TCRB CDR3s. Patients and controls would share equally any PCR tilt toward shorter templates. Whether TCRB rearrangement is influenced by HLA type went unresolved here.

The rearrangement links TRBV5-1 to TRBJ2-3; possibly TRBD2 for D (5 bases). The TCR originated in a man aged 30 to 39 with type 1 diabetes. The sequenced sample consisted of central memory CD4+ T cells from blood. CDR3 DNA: TGCGCCAGCAGCTTGGGAGGGGATACGCAGTATTTT. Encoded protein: CASSLGGDTQYF.